This T cell receptor beta chain is drawn from a study of monozygotic twins with inflammatory bowel disease. Concerning this clonotype itself: The target antigen is unknown.

CDR3 length equals 16 residues. Germline V gives CDR1 SGHRS, CDR2 YFSETQ. Each CDR3 protein gets one entry in TCRdb, which reprocessed the 5' RACE reads and gives no DNA. Its listing shows roughly 200,000 distinct CDR3 sequences. Study conclusions and caveats: Different subtypes (of T cells) could not be told apart from one another.

The TCR comes from a human donor with ulcerative colitis or Crohn's disease, or a healthy co-twin of an affected twin (not recorded which). Sequences were obtained from blood. This sequence joins TRBV5-1 and TRBJ2-3; TCRdb designates TRBD2, a call that cannot be tested without DNA. This chain's CDR3 is CASSPLAGGTPDTQYF.